This TCR beta chain is drawn from a study of blood T cell repertoires in COVID-19. Study members were between about 18 and 100 years old and lived in 20 to 30 US regions. Exposed study participants had met a COVID-19 case within 2 weeks before entry. TCRdb keeps only in-frame clones here, not all; method: immunoSEQ multiplex PCR. The table lists 240,000 or so clones, over 80% of them singletons. Germline-derived CDR1 and CDR2 are MDHEN and SYDVKM. There are 17 residues in the CDR3. Trimming removed 3 bases from V and 2 bases from J, with 16 bases in between. The rearrangement joins TRBV28 to TRBJ1-4, with D perhaps TRBD1 (5 bases). This TCR was sampled from a middle-aged man who had been exposed to COVID-19. Material: PBMCs or T cells enriched from blood (not recorded which). The chain's CDR3 is CASSFLTEISTNEKLFF. In DNA, the CDR3 is TGTGCCAGCAGTTTTTTGACAGAAATTTCGACTAATGAAAAACTGTTTTTT. Supplemented by reference TRBV28 and TRBJ1-4, the full variable domain reads DVKVTQSSRYLVKRTGEKVFLECVQDMDHENMFWYRQDPGLGLRLIYFSYDVKMKEKGDIPEGYSVSREKKERFSLILESASTNQTSMYLCASSFLTEISTNEKLFFGSGTQLSVL.